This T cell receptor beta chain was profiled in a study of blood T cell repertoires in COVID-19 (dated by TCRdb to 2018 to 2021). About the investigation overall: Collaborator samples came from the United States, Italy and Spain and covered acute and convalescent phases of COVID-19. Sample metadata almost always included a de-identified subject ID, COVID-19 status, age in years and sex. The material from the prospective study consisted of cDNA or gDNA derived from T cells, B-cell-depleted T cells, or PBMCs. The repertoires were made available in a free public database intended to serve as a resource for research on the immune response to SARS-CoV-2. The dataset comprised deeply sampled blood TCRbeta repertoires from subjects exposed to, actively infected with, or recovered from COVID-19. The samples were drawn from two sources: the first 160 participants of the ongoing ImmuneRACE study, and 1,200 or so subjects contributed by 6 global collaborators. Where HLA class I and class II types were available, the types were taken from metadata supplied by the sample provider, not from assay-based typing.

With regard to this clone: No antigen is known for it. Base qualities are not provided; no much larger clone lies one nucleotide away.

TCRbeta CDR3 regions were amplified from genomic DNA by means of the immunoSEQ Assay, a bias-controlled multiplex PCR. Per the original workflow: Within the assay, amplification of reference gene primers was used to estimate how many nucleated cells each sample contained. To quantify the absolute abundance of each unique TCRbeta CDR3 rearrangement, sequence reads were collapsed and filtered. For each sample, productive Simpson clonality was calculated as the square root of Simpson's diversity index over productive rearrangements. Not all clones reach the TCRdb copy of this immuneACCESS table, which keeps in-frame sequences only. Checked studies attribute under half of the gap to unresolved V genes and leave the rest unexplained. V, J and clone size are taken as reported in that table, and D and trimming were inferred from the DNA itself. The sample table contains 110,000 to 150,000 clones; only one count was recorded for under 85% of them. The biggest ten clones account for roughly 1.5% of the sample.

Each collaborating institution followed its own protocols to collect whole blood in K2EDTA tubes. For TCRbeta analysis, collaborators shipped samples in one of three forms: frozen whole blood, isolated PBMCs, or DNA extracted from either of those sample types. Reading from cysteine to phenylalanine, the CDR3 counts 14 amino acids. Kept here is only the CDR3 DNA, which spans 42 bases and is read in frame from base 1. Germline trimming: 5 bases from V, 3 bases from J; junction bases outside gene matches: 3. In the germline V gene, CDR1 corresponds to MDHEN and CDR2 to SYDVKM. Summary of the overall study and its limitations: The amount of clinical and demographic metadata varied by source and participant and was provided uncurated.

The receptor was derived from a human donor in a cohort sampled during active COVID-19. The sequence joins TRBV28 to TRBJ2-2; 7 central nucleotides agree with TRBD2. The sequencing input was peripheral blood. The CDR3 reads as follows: CASSRAGHTGELFF. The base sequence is TGTGCCAGCAGTAGAGCGGGACACACCGGGGAGCTGTTTTTT.